Listed below are T cell receptor beta chains from one sample, sequenced in a study of cytomegalovirus exposure and HLA in healthy donors. Using immunoSEQ multiplex PCR, the repertoire was profiled, and TCRdb retains in-frame clones only, with some absent. This sample has tens of thousands of clones; 80% occur once, and the top ten carry about 30%. Source material: PBMCs. The receptors come from a man between 45 and 60 years old in good health and CMV-seropositive. The conserved cysteine and the conserved F or W are not part of the CDR3 here. Fields, in order: V gene, J gene, CDR3 protein.

TRBV6-1,TRBJ1-1,ASRTVDRAEAF
TRBV10-3,NA,AISEGAGGSYEQY
TRBV5-1,TRBJ2-7,ASSTLAGGRGDEQY
TRBV7-9,TRBJ2-2,ASSLGTAWAGELF
TRBV7-2,TRBJ2-5,ASSGQGAGGQETQY
TRBV11-3,TRBJ2-7,ASSPRTGSNEQY
TRBV28,TRBJ1-5,ASSLQGGNQPQH
TRBV19,TRBJ2-7,ASSNWDRVGEQY
TRBV29-1,TRBJ1-5,SSRTARYSNQPQH
TRBV19,TRBJ1-2,ASSTHLRENYGYT
TRBV29-1,TRBJ1-2,SASTTGINGYT
TRBV7-2,TRBJ1-6,ASSIMPGGENSPLH
TRBV6-4,TRBJ1-1,ASSLDSNTEAF
TRBV7-2,TRBJ2-5,ASSLGLGETQY
TRBV4-2,TRBJ1-4,ASSLEGSWEKLF
TRBV6-1,TRBJ2-7,ATASGGPHEQY
TRBV7-8,TRBJ2-1,ASSLVGLAFGELF
TRBV11-1,TRBJ1-6,ASSFRGNNSPLH
TRBV30,TRBJ2-7,AWSVGARLEQY
TRBV12-5,TRBJ2-2,ASGLGTGGVNTGELF
TRBV18,TRBJ1-1,ASSIQGMNTEAF
TRBV7-5,TRBJ2-1,VRGDREANEQF
TRBV4-2,TRBJ2-7,ASSQGTVPFSYEQY
TRBV11-2,TRBJ2-4,ASSRGGDIQY
TRBV18,TRBJ1-1,ASGHEGNTEAF
TRBV13,TRBJ2-5,ASSFFDRSYQETQY
TRBV5-6,TRBJ2-2,ASSLLASDTGELF
TRBV7-8,TRBJ2-7,ASSLVTTSYEQY
TRBV7-3,TRBJ2-5,ASSRAGQETQY
TRBV7-9,TRBJ2-7,ASSPASGTLSRQY
TRBV6-6,TRBJ2-7,ASSDPGTGLYEQY
TRBV9,TRBJ2-4,ASSVMGQGDIQY
TRBV4-2,TRBJ2-7,ASSPGGREKDSYEQY
TRBV6-1,NA,ASSDPRRLGVGYEQY
TRBV10-3,TRBJ2-7,AISERGLAGRSSYEQY
TRBV5-1,TRBJ2-3,ASSLRLAGVTDTQY
TRBV29-1,TRBJ2-1,SVADRASGTDEQF
TRBV18,TRBJ1-1,ASSLGTAMNTEAF
TRBV7-9,TRBJ2-7,ASSSLSYEQY
TRBV5-1,TRBJ1-5,ASSFGDRGLGQPQH
TRBV9,TRBJ2-5,ASSVSGLAGGGQY